The next 27 T cell receptor beta chains were all read from a single sample in a study of blood T cells in healthy people across ages. A J-beta primer mix and a sample-barcoded 5' primer were used in a second PCR of roughly 6 to 11 cycles. Using its own MiXCR run on the 5' RACE reads, TCRdb lists one record per CDR3 protein. This sample yields 700,000 to 1,000,000 distinct CDR3 sequences, of which around 42% are seen a single time; approximately 20% belongs to the top ten. Input material: blood. The receptors derive from a man between 60 and 75 years old in good health.

The chain has TRBV6-2 or TRBV6-3 and TRBJ2-4, with TRBD2 identical over 12 bases. TRBJ2-5 matches the DNA end more closely, so the J call is doubtful. Germline V gives CDR1 MNHEY, CDR2 SVGEGT. The CDR3 length is 15 residues. CDR3: CASRAWTSGIETQYF. The CDR3 nucleotides are TGTGCCAGCAGAGCATGGACTAGCGGGATCGAGACCCAGTACTTC.

The rearrangement links TRBV4-1 to TRBJ1-1, with D possibly being TRBD1 (6 bases). This CDR3 has 15 residues. Between the trimmed V and J ends, which lost 4 bases and 2 bases, there was a span of 14 bases. CDR1 and CDR2 (germline): MGHRA, YSYEKL. CDR3 amino acids: CASSLPKTGNTEAFF. CDR3 coding DNA: TGCGCCAGCAGCCTACCTAAGACAGGCAACACTGAAGCTTTCTTT.

A word on this clonotype: The junction differs from germline at one of its ends, possibly a read error. This chain links TRBV27 with TRBJ2-4; 12 bases agree with TRBD1. Per the germline V gene, CDR1 is MNHEY and CDR2 is SMNVEV (reference sequence). The CDR3 loop spans 15 amino acids. The CDR3 DNA follows: TGTGCCAGCGGGACAGGGGGCTCACTTTCCTACGAGCAGCACTTC. Protein product: CASGTGGSLSYEQHF.

This clonotype has a handful of counts. This chain connects TRBV10-3 to TRBJ2-5; perhaps TRBD1 as D (5 bases). The germline V gene encodes CDR1 ENHRY and CDR2 SYGVKD. V dropped 4 bases and J dropped 4 bases, with 13 bases sitting between them. The CDR3 covers 14 residues. The CDR3 DNA reads as TGTGCCATCAGTGTTGCGGCCCAGGGAGAGACCCAGTACTTC. The encoded protein is CAISVAAQGETQYF.

The V call is TRBV29-1, the J call TRBJ2-5, with D tentatively TRBD2 (5 bases). V was pared by 7 bases and J by 5 bases, with 17 bases between. CDR3 size: 13 residues. CDR1 and CDR2 (germline): SQVTM, ANQGSEA. CDR3 sequence reads: CSAGGKSRETQYF. CDR3 sequence (DNA): TGCAGCGCCGGAGGCAAGTCGAGGGAGACCCAGTACTTC.

There are a few counts of this clonotype. The chain joins TRBV7-2 to TRBJ1-2; D is undetermined. Trimming shortened V by 5 bases and J by 4 bases, and 23 bases separated the two germline ends. Germline assignment: CDR1 SGHTA and CDR2 FQGNSA. CDR3 size: 17 residues. DNA for the CDR3: TGTGCCAGCAGCCCGGAATTTTTGTCCGTGAACTTCTATGGCTACACCTTC. It specifies CASSPEFLSVNFYGYTF. Variable domain in full (rest from reference TRBV7-2 and TRBJ1-2): GAGVSQSPSNKVTEKGKDVELRCDPISGHTALYWYRQSLGQGLEFLIYFQGNSAPDKSGLPSDRFSAERTGGSVSTLTIQRTQQEDSAVYLCASSPEFLSVNFYGYTFGSGTRLTVV.

The V gene is TRBV7-2, the J gene TRBJ2-2; 10 bases fit TRBD1. V gave up 7 bases and J gave up 3 bases; unmatched junction bases: 5. Germline lookup yields CDR1 SGHTA and CDR2 FQGNSA. This CDR3 has 15 residues. This chain's CDR3 is CASKPGQGHTGELFF. DNA of the CDR3: TGTGCCAGCAAACCGGGACAGGGGCACACCGGGGAGCTGTTTTTT.

This chain links TRBV29-1 with TRBJ2-2, with 8 bases lining up with TRBD1. Germline assignment: CDR1 SQVTM and CDR2 ANQGSEA. This CDR3 has 15 residues. V lost 3 bases and J lost 5; bases outside the gene matches: 8. The CDR3, as DNA: TGCAGCGTTGAGGTGGACAGGGCGATTACCGGGGAGCTGTTTTTT. It codes for CSVEVDRAITGELFF.

The genes are TRBV12-3 or TRBV12-4 and TRBJ1-1; D is ambiguous. The V and J ends lost 3 bases and 4 bases respectively, with 3 bases between them. This CDR3 region has 11 residues. The CDR3 nucleotides read TGTGCCAGCAGTTTTCTCACTGAAGCTTTCTTT. It is translated as CASSFLTEAFF.

The chain is built from TRBV6-2 or TRBV6-3 and TRBJ2-7; D is possibly TRBD1 (6 bases). The CDR3 is made up of 14 amino acids. Germline-derived CDR1 and CDR2 are MNHEY and SVGEGT. The V gene lost 7 bases and the J gene lost 3 bases, with 16 bases spanning the gap. The CDR3 here is CASTNNNRVYEQYF. CDR3 DNA sequence: TGTGCCAGCACCAATAATAACAGGGTCTACGAGCAGTACTTC.

There are a few counts of this clonotype. The chain is built from TRBV7-2 and TRBJ2-3; 14 nucleotides match TRBD2. This CDR3 contains 16 residues. J lost 3 bases, V lost 6 bases, and 5 bases had no gene match. Germline-derived CDR1 and CDR2 are SGHTA and FQGNSA. Written as DNA, the CDR3 is TGTGCCAGCAGTTCGGGACTAGCGGGGGTTACAGATACGCAGTATTTT. Amino acids: CASSSGLAGVTDTQYF.

V and J are TRBV20-1 and TRBJ1-5; a possible D gene is TRBD1 (5 bases). The CDR3 totals 15 residues. Germline V CDR1 and CDR2: DFQATT, SNEGSKA (reference sequence). V lost 3 bases and J lost 1, with 13 bases in between. CDR3 coding DNA: TGCAGTGCTAGGGGGGGTGCGGAGAGCAATCAGCCCCAGCATTTT. Translation: CSARGGAESNQPQHF.

This clonotype was detected a few times. The J gene is TRBJ2-5, the V gene TRBV7-8; D is tentatively TRBD1 or TRBD2 (5 bases each). The CDR3 is 14 residues long. Trimming cost V 5 bases and J 2 bases, with 12 bases left between them. Per the germline V gene, CDR1 is SGHVS and CDR2 is FQNEAQ. The CDR3 region is CASSEGPKQETQYF. The DNA of the CDR3 is TGTGCCAGCAGCGAGGGACCGAAACAAGAGACCCAGTACTTC. Full variable domain (remainder filled in from reference TRBV7-8 and TRBJ2-5): GAGVSQSPRYKVAKRGQDVALRCDPISGHVSLFWYQQALGQGPEFLTYFQNEAQLDKSGLPSDRFFAERPEGSVSTLKIQRTQQEDSAVYLCASSEGPKQETQYFGPGTRLLVL.

The chain recombines TRBV9 with TRBJ2-1, with 7 bases aligning to TRBD2. V dropped 0 bases and J dropped 4; count of bases not matched to a gene: 4. Germline V CDR1 and CDR2: SGDLS, YYNGEE. The CDR3 consists of 15 residues. This chain's CDR3 is CASSVELAAYNEQFF. CDR3 in DNA: TGTGCCAGCAGCGTAGAGCTAGCGGCTTACAATGAGCAGTTCTTC.

This clonotype has more than one count but fewer than ten. This chain links TRBV11-2 with TRBJ2-7, with TRBD2 as a possible D gene (5 bases). Trimming shortened V by 1 base and J by 0 bases, and 16 bases separated the two germline ends. In germline, CDR1 is SGHAT, CDR2 FQNNGV. The CDR3 sequence is 17 residues long. This chain's CDR3 is CASSLAWQTTSSYEQYF. The CDR3, as DNA: TGTGCCAGCAGCTTAGCCTGGCAGACTACCAGCTCCTACGAGCAGTACTTC.

Comments on this clonotype: One end of the junction varies from germline; a read error may be responsible. This rearrangement joins TRBV10-3 to TRBJ2-1; possibly TRBD2 for D (5 bases). The CDR3 spans 14 residues. CDR1 ENHRY and CDR2 SYGVKD come from the germline V gene. The DNA for the CDR3 is TGTGCCATCAGTGAACTAGGCTCCCACAATGAGCAGTTCTTC. Its translation is CAISELGSHNEQFF.

This clonotype occurred many times. V and J are TRBV9 and TRBJ2-6, with unresolved D. V dropped 2 bases and J dropped 0 bases, with 0 bases sitting between them. Germline CDR1 reads SGDLS; CDR2 reads YYNGEE. The CDR3 loop spans 13 amino acids. The CDR3 loop is CASSVSGANVLTF. The CDR3 DNA follows: TGTGCCAGCAGCGTCTCTGGGGCCAACGTCCTGACTTTC. Variable domain in full (rest from reference TRBV9 and TRBJ2-6): DSGVTQTPKHLITATGQRVTLRCSPRSGDLSVYWYQQSLDQGLQFLIQYYNGEERAKGNILERFSAQQFPDLHSELNLSSLELGDSALYFCASSVSGANVLTFGAGSRLTVL.

The chain employs TRBV5-4 and TRBJ2-1, with 10 bases identical to TRBD1. Germline V gene sequence: CDR1 SGHNT, CDR2 YYREEE (reference sequence). J lost 3 bases, V lost 4 bases, and 4 bases had no gene match. This CDR3 is 15 amino acids long. CDR3 sequence reads: CASSAGTGDYNEQFF. CDR3 nucleotides: TGTGCCAGCAGCGCCGGGACAGGGGACTACAATGAGCAGTTCTTC. Complete variable domain (other parts from reference TRBV5-4 and TRBJ2-1): ETGVTQSPTHLIKTRGQQVTLRCSSQSGHNTVSWYQQALGQGPQFIFQYYREEENGRGNFPPRFSGLQFPNYSSELNVNALELDDSALYLCASSAGTGDYNEQFFGPGTRLTVL.

This clonotype was found a few times. The CDR3 spells CSGMTGAFVGGYTF. CDR3 sequence (DNA): TGCAGCGGAATGACAGGGGCGTTTGTCGGTGGCTACACCTTC. This rearrangement joins TRBV29-1 to TRBJ1-2, with 8 bases matching TRBD1. With 7 bases clipped from V and 7 bases from J, the junction kept 14 bases outside the gene matches. The CDR3 has 14 amino acids. Germline V gene data show CDR1 as SQVTM and CDR2 as ANQGSEA.

As to this clonotype: With a much larger clone just one base away, this may be a read error. This rearrangement joins TRBV7-8 to TRBJ1-2, with D possibly TRBD1 on 5 matching bases. CDR3 length: 15 amino acids. Germline CDR1 and CDR2: SGHVS and FQNEAQ. V lost 8 bases to trimming and J lost 3 bases, with 19 bases between them. Here the CDR3 DNA reads TGTGCCAGCGGCGGGCGATACGGGACGGACTATGGCTACACCTTC. Its protein product is CASGGRYGTDYGYTF.

This sequence joins TRBV20-1 and TRBJ1-2; 9 nucleotides line up with TRBD1. CDR1 is DFQATT, CDR2 SNEGSKA, per germline (reference sequence). This CDR3 contains 15 residues. The V and J ends lost 3 bases and 8 bases, in that order; junction bases with no gene match: 13. The CDR3 nucleotides are TGCAGTGCTAGTAGAGGGACAGGGTTACGGGAAGGCTACACCTTC. Amino acids: CSASRGTGLREGYTF.

The chain uses TRBV15 and TRBJ2-2; D is undetermined. Germline CDR1 LNHNV, CDR2 YYDKDF (reference sequence). V gave up 0 bases and J gave up 1 base, with 9 bases separating them. This CDR3 contains 16 residues. The CDR3 reads CATSRERVGNTGELFF. In DNA form, the CDR3 reads TGTGCCACCAGCAGAGAACGAGTCGGGAACACCGGGGAGCTGTTTTTT.

This clonotype was seen a handful of times. J is TRBJ1-2 and V is TRBV5-6; 7 nucleotides line up with TRBD1. Looked up from germline, CDR1 is SGHDT and CDR2 is YYEEEE. There are 14 residues in the CDR3. Unmatched junction bases numbered 9, after V lost 1 base and J lost 9 bases. The CDR3 here is CASSLWDRSYRYTF. The CDR3 region has the DNA TGTGCCAGCAGCTTGTGGGACAGAAGTTATCGCTACACCTTC.

This clonotype was counted between two and nine times. The chain employs TRBV7-6 and TRBJ2-1, with 8 bases matching TRBD2. The germline gives CDR1 SGHVS, CDR2 FNYEAQ. The V gene end was trimmed by 3 bases and the J gene end by 4 bases; junction bases not matched to a gene: 8. There are 16 residues in the CDR3. CDR3 region: CASSFAGASGYNEQFF. The CDR3 DNA sequence: TGTGCCAGCAGCTTTGCTGGCGCTAGCGGGTACAATGAGCAGTTCTTC.

This clonotype has more than one count but fewer than ten. The V call is TRBV5-1, the J call TRBJ2-3; D not resolved. Germline-derived CDR1 and CDR2 are SGHRS and YFSETQ. The CDR3 totals 15 residues. V was cut by 6 bases and J by 3 bases, with 17 bases left in between. The CDR3 DNA sequence: TGCGCCAGCACTATCTACGCTGCGAGAACAGATACGCAGTATTTT. It specifies CASTIYAARTDTQYF.

V and J are TRBV7-9 and TRBJ1-4, with a tentative D call TRBD1 (5 bases). CDR3 size: 15 residues. Germline CDR1 and CDR2: SEHNR and FQNEAQ (reference sequence). With 1 base removed from V and 8 bases from J, the gap between germline ends came to 14 bases. The CDR3 is CASSLGEGAREKLFF. DNA of the CDR3: TGTGCCAGCAGCTTAGGTGAAGGGGCACGAGAAAAACTGTTTTTT.

The sample holds one count of this clonotype. A much larger clone differs from this one at a single base, so this may be a read error. This sequence joins TRBV7-9 and TRBJ2-3; TRBD1 agrees at 8 bases. Germline loops: CDR1 SEHNR, CDR2 FQNEAQ (reference sequence). V trimming: 5 bases; J trimming: 4 bases; junction bases outside the gene matches: 8. The CDR3 has 15 amino acids. CDR3 in amino acids: CASSGQGPSADTQYF. Here the CDR3 DNA reads TGTGCCAGCAGCGGACAGGGCCCTAGCGCAGATACGCAGTATTTT.